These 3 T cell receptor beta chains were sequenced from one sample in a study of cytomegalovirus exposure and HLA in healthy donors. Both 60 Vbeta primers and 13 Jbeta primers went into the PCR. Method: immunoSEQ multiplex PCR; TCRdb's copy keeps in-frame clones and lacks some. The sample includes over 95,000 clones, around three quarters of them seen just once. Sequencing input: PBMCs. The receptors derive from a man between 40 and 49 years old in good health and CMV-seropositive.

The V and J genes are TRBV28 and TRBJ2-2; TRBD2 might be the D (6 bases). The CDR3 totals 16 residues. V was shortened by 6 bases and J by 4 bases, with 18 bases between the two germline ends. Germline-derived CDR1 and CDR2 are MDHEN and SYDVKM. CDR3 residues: CASSPRSLGSTGELFF. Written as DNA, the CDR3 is TGTGCCAGCAGCCCGCGGAGCCTCGGGAGCACCGGGGAGCTGTTTTTT.

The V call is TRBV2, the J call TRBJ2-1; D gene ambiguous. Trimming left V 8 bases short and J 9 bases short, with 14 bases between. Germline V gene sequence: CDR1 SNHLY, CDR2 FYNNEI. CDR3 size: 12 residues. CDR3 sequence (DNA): TGTGCCAGCTCCTACGAGGTGGGTGAGCAGTTCTTC. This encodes CASSYEVGEQFF.

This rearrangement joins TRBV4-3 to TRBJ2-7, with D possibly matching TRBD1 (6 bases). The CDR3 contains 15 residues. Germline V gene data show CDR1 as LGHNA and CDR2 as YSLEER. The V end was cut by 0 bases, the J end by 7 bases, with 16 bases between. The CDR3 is CASSQDYAGAGEQYF. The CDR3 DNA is TGCGCCAGCAGCCAAGATTATGCAGGGGCAGGGGAGCAGTACTTC.